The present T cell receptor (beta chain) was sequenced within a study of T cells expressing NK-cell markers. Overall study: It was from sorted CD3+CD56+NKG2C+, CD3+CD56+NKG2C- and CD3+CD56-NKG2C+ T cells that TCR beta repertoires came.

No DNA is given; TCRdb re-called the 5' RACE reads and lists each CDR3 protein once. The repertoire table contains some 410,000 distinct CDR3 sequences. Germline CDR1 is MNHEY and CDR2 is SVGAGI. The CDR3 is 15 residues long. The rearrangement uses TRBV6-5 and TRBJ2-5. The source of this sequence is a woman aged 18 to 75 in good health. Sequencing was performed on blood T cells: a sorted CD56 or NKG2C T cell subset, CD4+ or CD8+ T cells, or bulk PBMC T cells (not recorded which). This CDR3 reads CASSYSGVALETQYF.